This record looks at one TCR beta chain sequence and its context. Its cognate antigen is unknown. The PCR made use of 60 Vbeta and 13 Jbeta primers. Sequencing used immunoSEQ multiplex PCR; TCRdb keeps in-frame clones, though not all of them. The clone table shows 70,000 or so clones, with the ten largest holding roughly 2.4%. Despite likely unrecorded immune exposures, the donors were nominally healthy at the time of sampling. The data were taken from a study of cytomegalovirus exposure and HLA in healthy donors. Across the whole study: For the roughly 400 genotyped donors, 75% to 90% fell within the Caucasian-associated ancestry cluster. Study-level results: A missense variant in DCLRE1C was later tied to TCR beta V- and J-gene trimming. The study put under 200 TCR beta chains on its list as cytomegalovirus-associated.

Per the germline V gene, CDR1 is LNHDA and CDR2 is SQIVND (reference sequence). The CDR3 runs 14 residues. V gave up 5 bases and J gave up 0 bases, with 10 bases separating them. The specimen sequenced was PBMCs. The source of this sequence is a female donor in good health and CMV-seropositive. The chain couples TRBV19 to TRBJ1-2; the D gene is possibly TRBD1 (6 bases). The CDR3 coding sequence is TGTGCCAGTAGTCAGACAGGAACTAACTATGGCTACACCTTC. This gives the protein CASSQTGTNYGYTF.